The 18 T cell receptor beta chains reported below all come from one sample, sequenced in a study of tissue T cells after allogeneic stem cell transplantation. The assay was immunoSEQ multiplex PCR, and TCRdb's table has in-frame clones only and misses some. The sample gives tens of thousands of clones, approximately 72% of which show up once; more than 0.65% is in the top ten. The sample was spleen. The receptors originated from a female BALB/c mouse in good health. Strain haplotype (MHC): H2-d.

A note on this clone: Germline and genes here are mouse. The DNA ends 1 residue before the CDR3 does, and the rest of the CDR3 is filled in from the germline J gene. This rearrangement joins TRBV4 to TRBJ1-3; D is uncertain. The V and J ends lost 6 bases and 0 bases respectively, with 6 bases between them. This CDR3 spans 13 amino acids. CDR1 is LGHDT and CDR2 is YNNKQL in the germline V gene (reference sequence). The CDR3 loop reads CASRQNSGNTLYF. The CDR3 bases that were read are TGTGCCAGCAGACAGAATTCTGGAAATACGCTCTAT.

This clone qualifies as medium-sized. Gene names refer to mouse genes. Sequencing ends 1 residue short of the CDR3 end; the germline J gene provides the rest. Other DNA sequences from this sample encode an identical CDR3 as well. V and J are TRBV19 and TRBJ2-7, with 7 nucleotides matching TRBD1. V gave up 5 bases and J gave up 0 bases; unmatched junction bases: 2. The V gene's germline CDR1 is FNHDT and CDR2 SITEND (reference sequence). The CDR3 runs 13 residues. CDR3 residues: CASRRDSSYEQYF. CDR3 DNA, as far as it was read: TGTGCCAGCAGGAGGGACAGCTCCTATGAACAGTAC.

With regard to this clone: A junction boundary mismatches the germline segment, possibly from a read error. Gene names and germline refer to mouse. The read ends 1 residue before the CDR3 terminus; that terminus is restored from the germline J gene. Other nucleotide sequences from this sample produce the same CDR3. The J gene is TRBJ2-5, the V gene TRBV13-2; TRBD2 matches at 9 bases. Germline values: CDR1 NNHNN, CDR2 SYGAGS (reference sequence). This CDR3 has 15 residues. The CDR3 spells CASGELGGDQDTQYF. The CDR3 DNA, read in part, is TGTGCCAGCGGTGAACTGGGGGGAGACCAGGACACCCAGTAC.

Comments on this clone: Gene names denote mouse genes. Sequencing ends 1 residue short of the CDR3 end; the germline J gene provides the rest. V usage is TRBV5 and J usage is TRBJ1-5; the match to TRBD1 covers 9 bases. This CDR3 region has 14 residues. Germline V CDR1 and CDR2: LGHNA, YNLKQL (reference sequence). Trimming removed 4 bases from V and 8 bases from J; junction bases left unmatched: 6. Here the CDR3 reads CASSPGQGGEAPLF. CDR3 bases read: TGTGCCAGCAGCCCGGGACAGGGAGGAGAGGCTCCGCTT.

As to this clone: Germline and genes: mouse. With the read ending 1 residue before the CDR3 end, the germline J gene is used to fill in that end. The chain carries TRBV2 and TRBJ1-3; the D gene is possibly TRBD1 (6 bases). The CDR3 spans 14 residues. With 0 bases removed from V and 3 bases from J, the gap between germline ends came to 6 bases. Germline V gene data show CDR1 as LGHNA and CDR2 as YSYQKL. CDR3 bases read: TGTGCCAGCAGCCAAGACAGGGGTGGAAATACGCTCTAT. This encodes CASSQDRGGNTLY. Given in full, the CDR3 is CASSQDRGGNTLYF. Full variable domain (remainder filled in from reference TRBV2 and TRBJ1-3): DPKIIQKPKYLVAVTGSEKILICEQYLGHNAMYWYRQSAKKPLEFMFSYSYQKLMDNQTASSRFQPQSSKKNHLDLQITALKPDDSATYFCASSQDRGGNTLYFGEGSRLIVV.

This clone showed up just once. Gene labels here are mouse ones. The CDR3 goes on 1 residue after the read ends, and that part is filled in from the germline J gene. The same CDR3 is also encoded by other DNA sequences in this sample. The genes are TRBV13-1 and TRBJ1-4; D unresolved. The CDR3 is made up of 13 amino acids. V was clipped by 0 bases and J by 4 bases, with 4 bases between them. The germline V gene encodes CDR1 NSHNY and CDR2 SYGAGN. CDR3 sequence: CASSDAGNERLFF. The CDR3 bases that were read are TGTGCCAGCAGTGATGCTGGCAACGAAAGATTATTT.

This clone has a handful of counts. Gene labels here are mouse ones. The CDR3 extends 1 residue past the end of the read, so its final part is completed from the germline J gene. The chain recombines TRBV1 with TRBJ1-4; 9 bases agree with TRBD1. The CDR3 covers 14 residues. The germline V gene has CDR1 NSQYPW and CDR2 LRSPGD (reference sequence). With V trimmed by 3 bases and J by 7 bases, 3 bases remained unmatched. CDR3: CTCSAGTGRERLFF. The CDR3 DNA, read in part, is TGCACCTGCAGTGCTGGGACAGGGCGCGAAAGATTATTT.

Notes on this clone: Gene and germline names: mouse. The CDR3 sequence: CAARQGARAEQFF. The DNA read from the CDR3 is TGTGCCGCCCGACAGGGGGCGAGGGCTGAGCAGTTC. The V gene is TRBV19, the J gene TRBJ2-1, with 10 bases matching TRBD1. The observed sequence ends 1 residue before the CDR3 terminus, with the missing tail filled in from the germline J gene. The CDR3 totals 13 residues. Germline CDR1 is FNHDT and CDR2 is SITEND (reference sequence). V lost 10 bases and J lost 7; bases outside the gene matches: 8.

Regarding this clone: Gene and germline names: mouse. The read is 1 residue too short to cover the CDR3 end, so that end is filled in from the germline J gene. The rearrangement links TRBV19 to TRBJ2-7, with 12 bases lining up with TRBD2. CDR1 and CDR2 from the germline V gene are FNHDT and SITEND (reference sequence). CDR3 length equals 14 residues. V shed 4 bases, J shed 4 bases, and the junction held 3 bases outside the gene matches. The CDR3 protein is CASSWTGGGYEQYF. The CDR3 bases that were read are TGTGCCAGCAGTTGGACTGGGGGGGGGTATGAACAGTAC. Full variable domain (missing parts from reference TRBV19 and TRBJ2-7): GGIITQTPKFLIGQEGQKLTLKCQQNFNHDTMYWYRQDSGKGLRLIYYSITENDLQKGDLSEGYDASREKKSSFSLTVTSAQKNEMAVFLCASSWTGGGYEQYFGPGTRLTVL.

In regard to this clone: The gene symbols are mouse symbols. The read terminates 1 residue before the CDR3 end, so the remaining end is supplied by the germline J gene. The same CDR3 also results from other DNA sequences found in this sample. The rearrangement joins TRBV19 to TRBJ2-1; 7 nucleotides match TRBD2. CDR3 length: 13 residues. Germline values: CDR1 FNHDT, CDR2 SITEND (reference sequence). Losses at the gene ends were 2 bases for V and 4 bases for J; bases not matched to a gene: 0. This CDR3 reads CASSIGGYAEQFF. The CDR3 DNA, read in part, is TGTGCCAGCAGTATTGGGGGGTATGCTGAGCAGTTC.

Remarks on this clone: The germline and genes are mouse ones. Read coverage stops 1 residue before the CDR3 terminus; the germline J gene supplies the remainder. V gene TRBV13-2 combines with J gene TRBJ2-1; 9 bases match TRBD2. Looked up from germline, CDR1 is NNHNN and CDR2 is SYGAGS (reference sequence). This CDR3 comprises 15 residues. V shed 4 bases and J 0 bases; nucleotides not matched to a gene: 2. The CDR3 DNA, read in part, is TGTGCCAGCGGTCCGGGACTGGGTAACTATGCTGAGCAGTTC. Its protein product is CASGPGLGNYAEQF. The full-length CDR3 reads as CASGPGLGNYAEQFF.

This clone occurred once. Gene names are the mouse ones. The missing CDR3 end, 1 residue past where the read stops, is filled in from the germline J gene. The V and J genes are TRBV13-1 and TRBJ1-2; maybe TRBD1 (6 bases). This CDR3 contains 15 residues. Germline V lookup: CDR1 NSHNY, CDR2 SYGAGN. Trimming took off 3 bases at V and 1 base at J, with 13 bases between the two ends. CDR3 bases read: TGTGCCAGCAGTGCCCAGGGGAGGGGAAACTCCGACTACACC. Protein sequence: CASSAQGRGNSDYT. In full, the CDR3 reads CASSAQGRGNSDYTF.

With regard to this clone: Gene names refer to mouse genes. The CDR3 end lies 1 residue beyond the end of the read and is filled in from the germline J gene. The chain uses TRBV2 and TRBJ2-7; 11 bases are shared with TRBD2. The CDR3 sequence is 15 residues long. The J segment lost 2 bases and the V segment lost 2 bases, leaving 2 bases of the junction unmatched. Germline V gives CDR1 LGHNA, CDR2 YSYQKL. The CDR3 DNA, read in part, is TGTGCCAGCAGCCAACCGGGACTGGGGGCCTATGAACAGTAC. It translates to CASSQPGLGAYEQY. The whole CDR3 reads CASSQPGLGAYEQYF.

Remarks on this clone: Genes and germline come from the mouse. The read finishes 1 residue shy of the CDR3 end, and the germline J gene is used to complete it. The chain is built from TRBV13-2 and TRBJ1-1; D is uncertain. The germline V gene encodes CDR1 NNHNN and CDR2 SYGAGS (reference sequence). The V gene lost 0 bases and the J gene lost 4 bases, with 4 bases spanning the gap. The CDR3 has 12 residues. CDR3 amino acids: CASGDERTEVFF. CDR3 DNA, as far as it was read: TGTGCCAGCGGTGATGAACGCACAGAAGTCTTC.

This clone was counted a few times. The listed genes are named as in mouse. The read terminates 1 residue before the CDR3 end, so the remaining end is supplied by the germline J gene. The chain couples TRBV13-3 to TRBJ2-1, with D unresolved. The germline CDR1 and CDR2 sequences are NNHDY and SYVADS. V lost 6 bases to trimming and J lost 5 bases, with 9 bases between them. There are 12 residues in the CDR3. CDR3 sequence: CASNLTNAEQFF. The covered CDR3 bases are TGTGCCAGCAACCTCACGAATGCTGAGCAGTTC.

In the case of this clone: Germline and genes: mouse. The read falls 1 residue short of the CDR3 end, and the missing part is taken from the germline J gene. This rearrangement joins TRBV2 to TRBJ2-1; TRBD2 aligns across 9 bases. J lost 4 bases, V lost 0 bases, and 4 bases had no gene match. The germline V gene encodes CDR1 LGHNA and CDR2 YSYQKL. The CDR3 has 16 residues. The CDR3 bases that were read are TGTGCCAGCAGCCAAGATTGGGGGGGCGCTTATGCTGAGCAGTTC. Its protein product is CASSQDWGGAYAEQF. In full, the CDR3 reads CASSQDWGGAYAEQFF.

In the case of this clone: Gene names are mouse gene names. The CDR3 end falls 1 residue outside the read, so it is completed with the germline J gene. V is TRBV3 and J is TRBJ2-7; D is unclear. This CDR3 has 12 residues. Germline-derived CDR1 and CDR2 are SNHLY and FYNGKV (reference sequence). Trimming removed 3 bases from V and 3 bases from J, with 6 bases in between. The sequenced part of the CDR3 DNA is TGTGCCAGCAGCTTGGAACACTATGAACAGTAC. As protein: CASSLEHYEQY. The full CDR3 protein is CASSLEHYEQYF. The full variable domain, rest sourced from reference TRBV3 and TRBJ2-7, is GPKVLQIPSHQIIDMGQMVTLNCDPVSNHLYFYWYKQILGQQMEFLVNFYNGKVMEKSKLFKDQFSVERPDGSYFTLKIQPTALEDSAVYFCASSLEHYEQYFGPGTRLTVL.

As to this clone: Gene names are mouse gene names. The read gets to within 1 residue of the CDR3 end, and the germline J gene fills in the rest. The chain recombines TRBV13-1 with TRBJ2-5; 12 nucleotides agree with TRBD1. V trimming: 5 bases; J trimming: 8 bases; junction bases outside the gene matches: 6. This CDR3 spans 14 amino acids. From germline, CDR1 is NSHNY and CDR2 SYGAGN. The CDR3 bases that were read are TGTGCCAGCAGCGCCGGGACAGGGGGCGTCACCCAGTAC. This gives the protein CASSAGTGGVTQY. The full CDR3 reads CASSAGTGGVTQYF.